The clone carrying this T cell receptor beta chain was counted a few times. What it recognizes is unknown. Using RNA transcripts as the source, TCR beta CDR3 regions were amplified. RT-PCR in the first round (using the HTBI primer set) targeted the TCR CDR3. MiXCR, run by TCRdb on the multiplex PCR reads, gives a single entry per CDR3 protein. The table includes approximately 530,000 distinct CDR3 sequences, approximately 20% detected once. The data originate from a study of T cells in Graves' hyperthyroidism and ophthalmopathy. The overall study: Peripheral blood specimens were obtained at initial diagnosis, prior to any treatment.

Germline CDR1 and CDR2: DFQATT and SNEGSKA (reference sequence). The trim removed 5 bases at V and 1 base at J, leaving 17 bases unmatched. The CDR3 spans 18 residues. Study findings and constraints: The model predicted ophthalmopathy a median around 6.5 months before onset.

The chain joins TRBV20-1 to TRBJ1-5; the match to TRBD1 covers 7 bases. The sequencing input was blood. This TCR derives from a man aged 40-50 years with Graves' ophthalmopathy. CDR3: CSAETIKPGGISNQPQHF. Written as DNA, the CDR3 is TGCAGTGCTGAGACGATAAAGCCAGGGGGGATAAGCAATCAGCCCCAGCATTTT.